A selection of T cell receptor beta chains follows, all from one sample in a study of blood T cell repertoires in COVID-19. Libraries were prepared by immunoSEQ multiplex PCR; TCRdb keeps only in-frame clonotypes and omits some of them. The sample yields about 270,000 clones, 86% seen once. The sequenced material came from peripheral blood. These receptors all stem from a man aged 40-49 years with active or convalescent COVID-19. Both conserved end residues are part of each CDR3. The D gene is left open where the match is weak. Only part of the rows carry a size: once, few, many, or a class if the clone is expanded.

CDR3 DNA	CDR3 protein	V gene	J gene	D gene	clone size
TGTGCCAGCAGTTATCAGGGGTTCTCCTACGAGCAGTACTTC	CASSYQGFSYEQYF	TRBV6-5	TRBJ2-7	-	-
TGTGCCAGCAGCTTAGAAGACTGGGCCAAAAACATTCAGTACTTC	CASSLEDWAKNIQYF	TRBV7-2	TRBJ2-4	-	-
TGTGCCAGCAGCTCCCGGAAGGGAGTCCCCTACGAGCAGTACTTC	CASSSRKGVPYEQYF	TRBV13	TRBJ2-7	-	few
TGTGCCAGCAGCATGATAACAGGGGCGAACACTGAAGCTTTCTTT	CASSMITGANTEAFF	TRBV5-5	TRBJ1-1	TRBD1	-
TGTGCCAGCAGCTCGGACAGCTACGAGCAGTACTTC	CASSSDSYEQYF	TRBV11-3	TRBJ2-7	-	-
TGTGCCAGCAGCACGAACAGGGGAAGCAACTATGGCTACACCTTC	CASSTNRGSNYGYTF	TRBV7-9	TRBJ1-2	TRBD1	-
TGTGCCATCAGTGAGTCGACAGGGGGAGTGGATGACAATGAGCAGTTCTTC	CAISESTGGVDDNEQFF	TRBV10-3	TRBJ2-1	TRBD1	-
TGTGCCAGCAGCTTAGTGGGGCTAGCACCCGGGAGCGACGAGCAGTACTTC	CASSLVGLAPGSDEQYF	TRBV11-3	TRBJ2-7	-	-
TGCGCCAGCAGCCAAGATGGGGACAGGAAGAGCTATGGCTACACCTTC	CASSQDGDRKSYGYTF	TRBV4-1	TRBJ1-2	TRBD1	-
TGTGCCAGCAGCTTAGTTGGACGGGGATACGAGCAGTACTTC	CASSLVGRGYEQYF	TRBV7-8	TRBJ2-7	-	-
TGTGCCAGCAGCTTAACGGCCGGGACTCGGCAGTATTTT	CASSLTAGTRQYF	TRBV7-3	TRBJ2-3	-	few
TGTGCCAGCAGCTTAGACCCGGACAGGGCCACTGAAGCTTTCTTT	CASSLDPDRATEAFF	TRBV7-8	TRBJ1-1	TRBD1	-
TGTGCCAGTAGTATTATGGCTAGCGGGGTCTACAATGAGCAGTTCTTC	CASSIMASGVYNEQFF	TRBV19	TRBJ2-1	TRBD2	-
TGTGCCAGCAGCGTAGGAGGCAGCTCTGGAAACACCATATATTTT	CASSVGGSSGNTIYF	TRBV9	TRBJ1-3	-	-
TGTGCCAGCTCCCCCGAGCGGGGAGATGGCTACACCTTC	CASSPERGDGYTF	TRBV18	TRBJ1-2	-	-
TGTGCCAGCAGCTTCGACAGATCATCATACGAGCAGTACTTC	CASSFDRSSYEQYF	TRBV7-9	TRBJ2-7	-	-
TGTGCCAGCAGTGCCCGAGGGGGCTATGGCTACACCTTC	CASSARGGYGYTF	TRBV12-3/TRBV12-4	TRBJ1-2	-	few
TGCGCCAGCAGCCGCGGGGCGGGAGGGCCTGATGAGCAGTTCTTC	CASSRGAGGPDEQFF	TRBV10-1	TRBJ2-1	TRBD2	-
TGTGCCAGCAGCTTGGAACTAGCGGGAGTAACGGGGGAGCTGTTTTTT	CASSLELAGVTGELFF	TRBV5-4	TRBJ2-2	TRBD2	-
TGCGCCAGCAGCTTGGTAGGGGCGGAGAACACTGAAGCTTTCTTT	CASSLVGAENTEAFF	TRBV5-1	TRBJ1-1	-	-
TGTGCCAGCAGCACGGACCTGGGAGCTAACTATGGCTACACCTTC	CASSTDLGANYGYTF	TRBV7-9	TRBJ1-2	-	-
TGCGCCAGCAGCCAAAGACAGGTCACAGGACAGCCCCAGCATTTT	CASSQRQVTGQPQHF	TRBV4-1	TRBJ1-5	-	-
TGTGCCACCAGTGATCCCCAGCGGGAGGGCAACGAGCAGTACTTC	CATSDPQREGNEQYF	TRBV24-1	TRBJ2-7	TRBD2	-
TGTGCCAGCAGTTCCCCGGGGGAGACCCAGTACTTC	CASSSPGETQYF	TRBV12-3/TRBV12-4	TRBJ2-5	-	once
TGTGCCAGCAGTGAATTCGGGGGTGTTAATGAAAAACTGTTTTTT	CASSEFGGVNEKLFF	TRBV25-1	TRBJ1-4	-	-
TGCGCCAGCAGCTCGTTTGAGGGCGACGAGCAGTACTTC	CASSSFEGDEQYF	TRBV5-1	TRBJ2-7	-	once
TGTGCCAGCAGCTTGGACAGCCGATCGATCGATGGCTACACCTTC	CASSLDSRSIDGYTF	TRBV5-4	TRBJ1-2	-	-
TGTGCCAGCAGTGAGGGGACAGCGTCACCCCTCCACTTT	CASSEGTASPLHF	TRBV2	TRBJ1-6	TRBD1	-
TGCAGCGTTGAAGGGACAGGGAGCCAGCCCCAGCATTTT	CSVEGTGSQPQHF	TRBV29-1	TRBJ1-5	TRBD1	-
TGTGCCAGCAGCTTTGAAGGGGGGGGCGAGCAGTACTTC	CASSFEGGGEQYF	TRBV7-8	TRBJ2-7	-	-
TGTGCCAGCAGCTCCCTCCGGGGGGCTACTGGCTACACCTTC	CASSSLRGATGYTF	TRBV7-9	TRBJ1-2	-	-
TGCGCCAGCAGCCAGGAACAGGACACCGGGGAGCTGTTTTTT	CASSQEQDTGELFF	TRBV4-1	TRBJ2-2	-	-
TGTGCCTGGAACACAGAGAACCCCAATTCACCCCTCCACTTT	CAWNTENPNSPLHF	TRBV30	TRBJ1-6	-	-
TGTGCCAGCAGCCCTGGAGACAGGGTAACTTCTAACTATGGCTACACCTTC	CASSPGDRVTSNYGYTF	TRBV11-2	TRBJ1-2	TRBD1	-
TGTGCCACCAAACCCTCCGGGACTACAGGCGGGAATGAGCAGTTCTTC	CATKPSGTTGGNEQFF	TRBV24-1	TRBJ2-1	TRBD2	-
TGTGCCAGCAGCTTAACTAACCAAAGGGGGACCCAGTACTTC	CASSLTNQRGTQYF	TRBV7-3	TRBJ2-5	-	-
TGTGCCAGCAGCCCAGGGGCTAGTAAAAACATTCAGTACTTC	CASSPGASKNIQYF	TRBV5-4	TRBJ2-4	-	-
TGCGCCAGCAGCTTTGGACAGCACTATGGCTACACCTTC	CASSFGQHYGYTF	TRBV5-1	TRBJ1-2	-	-
TGTGCCAGTAGTATTATCGGACGGGGCGAGCAGTACTTC	CASSIIGRGEQYF	TRBV19	TRBJ2-7	-	-
TGTGCCAGTAGTCGTCAGGGTCTCAATGGCTACACCTTC	CASSRQGLNGYTF	TRBV19	TRBJ1-2	-	-
TGTGCCACCAGTGATTTCAACACCGACTATGGCTACACCTTC	CATSDFNTDYGYTF	TRBV24-1	TRBJ1-2	-	-
TGTGCCAGTACAGGGGTAAGGTACTATGAGCAGTTCTTC	CASTGVRYYEQFF	TRBV28	TRBJ2-1	TRBD1	-
TGTGCCAGCAGTTTCGGGGGGATTAATGAAAAACTGTTTTTT	CASSFGGINEKLFF	TRBV27	TRBJ1-4	-	-
TGCGCCAGCAGCTTGGAGGCTAGCGGGACGAACACCGGGGAGCTGTTTTTT	CASSLEASGTNTGELFF	TRBV5-1	TRBJ2-2	TRBD2	-
TGTGCCAGCAGCTCCAACACGGGACAGGGAAACCCCTACGAGCAGTACTTC	CASSSNTGQGNPYEQYF	TRBV7-9	TRBJ2-7	TRBD1	-
TGTGCCAGCAGTAACCTAGCGGGGGGGCTTGGGCAGTATTTT	CASSNLAGGLGQYF	TRBV6-5	TRBJ2-3	TRBD2	-
TGCAGCGTTGATGCCCCGGGGGAACTACACACAAATACGCAGTATTTT	CSVDAPGELHTNTQYF	TRBV29-1	TRBJ2-3	-	-
TGTGCCATCAGTGAATCGGTGGCCGGGGGGGATACGCAGTATTTT	CAISESVAGGDTQYF	TRBV10-3	TRBJ2-3	TRBD2	-
TGTGCTAGTGGTTGGACTAGCGGGATTACAGATACGCAGTATTTT	CASGWTSGITDTQYF	TRBV12-5	TRBJ2-3	TRBD2	-
TGTGCCAGCACCCGCCCCGGAGAGACCCAGTACTTC	CASTRPGETQYF	TRBV3-1/TRBV3-2	TRBJ2-5	-	once
TGTGCCAGCAGACCGGGACTAGCGGGAGTCTACAATGAGCAGTTCTTC	CASRPGLAGVYNEQFF	TRBV7-2	TRBJ2-1	TRBD2	once
TGCGCCAGCAGCCCCCCCGAGGGCACTGAAGCTTTCTTT	CASSPPEGTEAFF	TRBV4-1	TRBJ1-1	-	-
TGTGCCAGCAGCTTCCGCAGTTCCTATAATTCACCCCTCCACTTT	CASSFRSSYNSPLHF	TRBV9	TRBJ1-6	-	-
TGTGCCACCAGTGATTCCAGCGGGAGGTTCACAGATACGCAGTATTTT	CATSDSSGRFTDTQYF	TRBV24-1	TRBJ2-3	TRBD2	-
TGTGCCAGCAGTTTAACGGGGGTAGAGACCCAGTACTTC	CASSLTGVETQYF	TRBV27	TRBJ2-5	-	-